These T cell receptor beta chains were read from a single sample in a study of identical twins. MiXCR, run by TCRdb on the 5' RACE reads, gives a single entry per CDR3 protein. The sample yields 450,000 to 600,000 distinct CDR3 sequences, more than 20% seen once. These data are also associated with another study on yellow fever vaccine responses in identical twins.

The sample consisted of CD4+ T cells sorted from blood. Every receptor here comes from a woman aged 18-30 years in good health. The CDR3 runs from the conserved cysteine through the conserved F or W. The order of the fields is clone size, CDR3 length, D gene, J gene, V gene, CDR3 protein, CDR3 DNA. D genes are given only for firm matches. Size tells how often a clone was seen (once, few, many) or the class of an expanded clone, and some rows leave it out.

>-|12|-|TRBJ2-2|TRBV6-5
CASSYSAGELFF
TGTGCCAGCAGTTACTCGGCCGGGGAGCTGTTTTTT
>many|16|-|TRBJ2-7|TRBV27
CASMLVSGTGSGEQYF
TGTGCCAGCATGTTAGTCTCCGGGACTGGCTCGGGGGAGCAGTACTTC
>few|14|TRBD1|TRBJ2-5|TRBV24-1
CATSRTGGSETQYF
TGTGCCACCTCTCGGACAGGGGGCAGCGAGACCCAGTACTTC
>-|14|-|TRBJ2-1|TRBV19
CASSRTRPYNEQFF
TGTGCCAGTAGTAGGACACGACCCTACAATGAGCAGTTCTTC
>few|15|TRBD2|TRBJ2-1|TRBV12-3/TRBV12-4
CASSSTSGSGNEQFF
TGTGCCAGCAGTTCCACTAGCGGGAGTGGCAATGAGCAGTTCTTC
>-|14|-|TRBJ2-1|TRBV3-1
CASSRGDLTMSKFF
TGTGCCAGCAGCCGAGGGGACTTAACAATGAGCAAGTTCTTC
>few|11|-|TRBJ2-7|TRBV28
CASKVSYEQYF
TGTGCCAGCAAGGTCTCCTACGAGCAGTACTTC
>-|16|TRBD1|TRBJ2-2|TRBV7-6
CASSLEGQKTTGELFF
TGTGCCAGCAGCCTAGAGGGACAGAAAACCACCGGGGAGCTGTTTTTT
>few|14|-|TRBJ1-2|TRBV6-5
CASSYITGSYGYTF
TGTGCCAGCAGTTACATTACAGGGTCCTATGGCTACACCTTC
>-|16|-|TRBJ2-2|TRBV11-2
CASSFGVIPGSGELFF
TGTGCCAGCAGCTTTGGGGTTATCCCGGGTAGCGGGGAGCTGTTTTTT
>-|16|-|TRBJ1-6|TRBV4-1
CASSQVRQGLSSPLHF
TGCGCCAGCAGCCAAGTCCGCCAGGGATTGAGTTCACCCCTCCACTTT
>-|15|-|TRBJ2-7|TRBV6-5
CASSYSGSITYEQYF
TGTGCCAGCAGTTACTCTGGCAGTATTACCTACGAGCAGTACTTC
>-|16|-|TRBJ2-3|TRBV9
CASSPRGAGTTDTQYF
TGTGCCAGCAGCCCGAGGGGTGCGGGAACAACAGATACGCAGTATTTT
>few|15|-|TRBJ2-1|TRBV5-1
CASSLDGSQNNEQFF
TGCGCCAGCAGCTTGGATGGGTCGCAGAACAATGAGCAGTTCTTC
>-|16|TRBD1|TRBJ2-2|TRBV9
CASSLTGVGNTGELFF
TGTGCCAGCAGCTTGACAGGGGTGGGAAACACCGGGGAGCTGTTTTTT
>-|19|TRBD1|TRBJ2-2|TRBV4-1
CASSQGQGSPGLNTGELFF
TGCGCCAGCAGCCAAGGACAGGGTAGTCCCGGCCTAAACACCGGGGAGCTGTTTTTT
>-|17|-|TRBJ1-1|TRBV5-1
CASSLEGKATGSTEAFF
TGCGCCAGCAGCTTGGAGGGTAAGGCCACAGGGAGCACTGAAGCTTTCTTT
>-|16|-|TRBJ2-3|TRBV4-1
CASSSSPLLNTDTQYF
TGCGCCAGCAGCTCCTCCCCACTCCTAAATACAGATACGCAGTATTTT
>-|16|-|TRBJ1-3|TRBV4-1
CASSHSGKVSGNTIYF
TGCGCCAGCAGCCATTCAGGGAAAGTCTCTGGAAACACCATATATTTT
>-|12|-|TRBJ2-7|TRBV10-3
CAIRQGHYEQYF
TGTGCCATCAGACAGGGACACTACGAGCAGTACTTC